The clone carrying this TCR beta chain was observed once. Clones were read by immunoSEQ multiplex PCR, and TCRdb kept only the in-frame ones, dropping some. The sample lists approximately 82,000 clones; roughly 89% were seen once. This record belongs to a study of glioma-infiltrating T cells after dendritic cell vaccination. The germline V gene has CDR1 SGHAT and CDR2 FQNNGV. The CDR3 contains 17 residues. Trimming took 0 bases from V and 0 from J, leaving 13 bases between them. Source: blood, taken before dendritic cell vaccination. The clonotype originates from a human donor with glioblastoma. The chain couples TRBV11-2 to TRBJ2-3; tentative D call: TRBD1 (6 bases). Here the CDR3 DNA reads TGTGCCAGCAGCTTAGACGTTTACAGGGCTAGCACAGATACGCAGTATTTT. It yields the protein CASSLDVYRASTDTQYF.